This TCR beta chain was sequenced for a study of T-cell memory formation after mild COVID-19. V shed 4 bases and J shed 3 bases, with 23 bases lying between them. This CDR3 is built from 18 residues. Looked up from germline, CDR1 is SGHNT and CDR2 is YYREEE (reference sequence). One entry per CDR3 protein, called by TCRdb with MiXCR from the 5' RACE reads. The profile shows more than 75,000 distinct CDR3 sequences, 14% of them singletons. This clonotype has only a few counts. The target antigen is unknown. Regarding the study as a whole: While clones contracting from day 15 to 85 were balanced between CD4 and CD8, later expanders leaned CD4+. Contracting CD4+ clones were located mainly in CM and EM, and CD8+ clones in EMRA. Memory cells collected pre-infection included some clones that later responded, suggesting cross-reactive memory joined.

The sequencing input was PBMCs or a T cell subset sorted from them (not recorded which). The chain carries TRBV5-4 and TRBJ2-1; D tentatively fits TRBD1 or TRBD2 (6 bases each). The TCR originated in an adult woman who had mild COVID-19 (a few samples of this study predate the infection). Cell type and time point are not known. CDR3 sequence: CASSLGAGPGDSYNEQFF. The CDR3 DNA reads TGTGCCAGCAGCCTGGGGGCTGGGCCGGGAGATAGCTACAATGAGCAGTTCTTC.